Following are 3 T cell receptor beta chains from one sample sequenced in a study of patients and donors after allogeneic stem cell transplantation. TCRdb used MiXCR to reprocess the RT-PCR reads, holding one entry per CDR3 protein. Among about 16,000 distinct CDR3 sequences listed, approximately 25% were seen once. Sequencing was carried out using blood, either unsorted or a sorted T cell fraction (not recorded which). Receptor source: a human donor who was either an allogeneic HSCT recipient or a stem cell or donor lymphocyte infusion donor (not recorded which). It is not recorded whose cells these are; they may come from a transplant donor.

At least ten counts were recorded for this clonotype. In DNA, the CDR3 is TGTGCCAGCAGCTTAGGGAGTCACAGTTATTCCTCTGGAAACACCATATATTTT. Translation: CASSLGSHSYSSGNTIYF. The V call is TRBV11-2, the J call TRBJ1-3; D is uncertain. Germline V gene sequence: CDR1 SGHAT, CDR2 FQNNGV. The CDR3 spans 18 residues. Trimming removed 1 base at V and 0 bases at J, with 16 bases between.

The CDR3 spells CASSTGFVSGNTIYF. CDR3 DNA: TGCGCCAGCAGCACAGGGTTTGTCTCTGGAAACACCATATATTTT. The V and J genes are TRBV4-1 and TRBJ1-3; the D gene is possibly TRBD1 (6 bases). Trimming stripped 5 bases from V and 0 bases from J, with 11 bases between. The CDR3 loop spans 15 amino acids. Germline V gene data show CDR1 as MGHRA and CDR2 as YSYEKL.

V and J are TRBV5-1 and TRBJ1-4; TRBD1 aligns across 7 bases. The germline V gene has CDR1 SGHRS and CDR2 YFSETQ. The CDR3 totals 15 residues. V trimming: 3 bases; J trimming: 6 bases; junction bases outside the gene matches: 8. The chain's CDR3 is CASSSLTGTDEKLFF. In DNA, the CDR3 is TGCGCCAGCAGCTCCCTGACAGGGACAGATGAAAAACTGTTTTTT.